What follows are 15 T cell receptor beta chains derived from one specimen sequenced in a study of blood T cells in healthy people across ages. A second PCR of 7 to 11 cycles used a sample-barcoded 5' primer and a J-beta primer mix. From the 5' RACE reads, TCRdb called clonotypes with MiXCR, one entry per CDR3 protein. The sample consists of 1 million to 1.2 million distinct CDR3 sequences, 35% to 45% of them appearing once. Sequencing was performed on blood. The source is a man younger than 30 in good health.

This clonotype has a single count. V and J are TRBV12-3 or TRBV12-4 and TRBJ2-7, with D perhaps given as TRBD1 or TRBD2 (5 bases each). This CDR3 comprises 15 residues. Trimming took 3 bases from V and 2 from J, leaving 14 bases between them. The CDR3 loop is CASSFAGTHAYEQYF. The CDR3 nucleotides read TGTGCCAGCAGTTTTGCAGGGACCCATGCCTACGAGCAGTACTTC.

The chain joins TRBV30 to TRBJ1-2; D remains unclear. CDR1 and CDR2 from the germline V gene are GTSNPN and SVGIG (reference sequence). The CDR3 loop spans 12 amino acids. Trimming removed 8 bases from V and 8 bases from J, with 18 bases in between. CDR3 nucleotide sequence: TGTGCCGGATATCGCAAGTCATGGGGCTACACCTTC. Protein sequence: CAGYRKSWGYTF.

The rearrangement uses TRBV29-1 and TRBJ2-7; a possible D gene is TRBD1 (6 bases). TRBJ2-5 matches the DNA end more closely, so the J call is doubtful. The CDR3 loop spans 14 amino acids. The V gene's germline CDR1 is SQVTM and CDR2 ANQGSEA. The CDR3 region is CSAGDQGLEETQYF. The CDR3 coding sequence is TGCAGCGCAGGTGATCAGGGGTTGGAGGAGACCCAGTACTTC.

In this sample, this clonotype turned up a few times. The chain couples TRBV12-3 or TRBV12-4 to TRBJ1-1; D call uncertain. This CDR3 contains 14 residues. The V end lost 6 bases, the J end lost 4 bases, and 15 bases lay between the germline ends. The CDR3 protein is CASRLTGGSTEAFF. CDR3 nucleotide sequence: TGTGCCAGCAGACTGACCGGAGGGAGCACTGAAGCTTTCTTT.

This clonotype was recorded at least ten times. The V and J genes are TRBV11-2 and TRBJ2-3; a possible D gene is TRBD1 (6 bases). This CDR3 has 15 residues. Per germline, CDR1 SGHAT and CDR2 FQNNGV. V was trimmed by 2 bases and J by 0 bases, leaving 9 bases between them. The CDR3 sequence: CASSLNGQSTDTQYF. DNA for the CDR3: TGTGCCAGCAGCTTAAACGGACAGAGCACAGATACGCAGTATTTT.

The chain links TRBV27 to TRBJ2-1; a weak D match, TRBD1 (6 bases). Germline V gene sequence: CDR1 MNHEY, CDR2 SMNVEV (reference sequence). The CDR3 covers 16 residues. Trimming removed 3 bases from V and 2 bases from J, with 14 bases in between. The CDR3 spells CASSLGAGNTYNEQFF. The CDR3 DNA reads TGTGCCAGCAGTTTGGGGGCAGGGAATACCTACAATGAGCAGTTCTTC.

This CDR3 is CASTPGLAGQETQYF. The DNA of the CDR3 is TGTGCCAGCACCCCAGGCCTAGCGGGGCAAGAGACCCAGTACTTC. V and J are TRBV28 and TRBJ2-5; 9 nucleotides agree with TRBD2. With 7 bases clipped from V and 2 bases from J, the junction kept 8 bases outside the gene matches. The CDR3 has 15 residues. The germline V gene encodes CDR1 MDHEN and CDR2 SYDVKM.

The CDR3 DNA reads TGCAGTGCTAGAGATCCTCTTCTGGCAGTCCTGAACACTGAAGCTTTCTTT. Translation gives CSARDPLLAVLNTEAFF. The V and J genes are TRBV20-1 and TRBJ1-1; D gene uncertain. Germline lookup yields CDR1 DFQATT and CDR2 SNEGSKA (reference sequence). There are 17 residues in the CDR3. Trimming pared 0 bases from V and 0 bases from J, leaving 17 bases between.

In regard to this clonotype: Just one base apart from a much larger clone, this may be a read error. This chain joins TRBV29-1 and TRBJ2-7; possibly TRBD1 or TRBD2 for D (5 bases each). TRBJ2-5 matches the DNA end more closely, so the J call is doubtful. CDR1 SQVTM and CDR2 ANQGSEA come from the germline V gene. The CDR3 runs 11 residues. The CDR3 nucleotides are TGCAGCGTTCGAGGGGCGGAGACCCAGTACTTC. It yields the protein CSVRGAETQYF.

The rearrangement links TRBV7-3 to TRBJ2-3, with D possibly TRBD2 on 6 matching bases. Germline V gives CDR1 SGHTA, CDR2 FQGTGA. Trimming stripped 1 base from V and 1 base from J, with 15 bases between. The CDR3 sequence is 17 residues long. The CDR3: CASSLRLGGSGTDTQYF. The CDR3 region has the DNA TGTGCCAGCAGCTTAAGACTCGGGGGTTCGGGCACAGATACGCAGTATTTT.

This clonotype has more than one count but fewer than ten. This chain links TRBV20-1 with TRBJ2-1, with 7 bases aligning to TRBD2. Trimming took 5 bases from V and 3 from J; bases not matched to a gene: 13. The CDR3 totals 16 residues. Germline CDR1 is DFQATT and CDR2 is SNEGSKA (reference sequence). CDR3 in DNA: TGCAGTGCTCCCCTTCCCACTAGCGCCCACTACAATGAGCAGTTCTTC. As protein: CSAPLPTSAHYNEQFF.

The chain couples TRBV5-6 to TRBJ2-1; 10 bases are shared with TRBD1. The CDR3 is 16 amino acids. The germline V gene encodes CDR1 SGHDT and CDR2 YYEEEE. V lost 5 bases and J lost 7; bases outside the gene matches: 12. The CDR3 here is CASSFLSRDRGNEQFF. The CDR3 DNA is TGTGCCAGCAGTTTCCTTAGCCGGGACAGGGGTAATGAGCAGTTCTTC.

The genes are TRBV5-5 and TRBJ1-2; no firm D call. This CDR3 has 15 amino acids. V lost 2 bases to trimming and J lost 6 bases, with 17 bases between them. Per germline, CDR1 SGHKS and CDR2 YYEKEE (reference sequence). The CDR3 DNA is TGTGCCAGCAGCTTAACGTTGGAATCCTACGATGGCTACACCTTC. It specifies CASSLTLESYDGYTF.

This rearrangement joins TRBV5-1 to TRBJ2-1; no clear D gene. Germline CDR1 and CDR2: SGHRS and YFSETQ. The ends were cut back, 1 base at V and 4 bases at J, with 18 bases in the middle. The CDR3 length is 17 residues. The CDR3 DNA is TGCGCCAGCAGCTTGAGAAAGGACCCCGGACCTTACAATGAGCAGTTCTTC. Its protein product is CASSLRKDPGPYNEQFF.

In this sample, this clonotype turned up a few times. The chain employs TRBV2 and TRBJ1-4; D remains unclear. This CDR3 comprises 13 residues. The germline gives CDR1 SNHLY, CDR2 FYNNEI. Trimming left V 6 bases short and J 4 bases short, with 9 bases between. CDR3 coding DNA: TGTGCCAGCAGCGGACGGATTAATGAAAAACTGTTTTTT. Translated, it gives CASSGRINEKLFF. Together with reference TRBV2 and TRBJ1-4, the CDR3 gives the full variable domain: EPEVTQTPSHQVTQMGQEVILRCVPISNHLYFYWYRQILGQKVEFLVSFYNNEISEKSEIFDDQFSVERPDGSNFTLKIRSTKLEDSAMYFCASSGRINEKLFFGSGTQLSVL.